This T cell receptor beta chain was identified during a study of T cells in Graves' hyperthyroidism and ophthalmopathy. Study-level information: Prior to any treatment, at the point of initial diagnosis, peripheral blood was collected.

Every diagnosis used clinical symptoms, serum thyroxine and TRAb, thyroid ultrasound and orbital computed tomography. This clonotype was observed once. As yet, its antigen is unknown. RNA transcripts yielded amplified TCR beta CDR3 regions. The study used the HTBI primer set for a first-round RT-PCR of the TCR CDR3. TCRdb fed the multiplex PCR reads into MiXCR, producing one record per CDR3 protein. The table includes approximately 600,000 distinct CDR3 sequences, 15% to 20% detected once. Study observations and caveats: A model of 13 V-J pairs discriminated ophthalmopathy from stable hyperthyroidism. Within blood appeared most thyroid clonotypes that had expanded above 0.001.

The CDR3 spans 17 residues. Per germline, CDR1 MDHEN and CDR2 SYDVKM. V lost 6 bases to trimming and J lost 5 bases; unmatched junction nucleotides: 14. The sequence came from a woman younger than 45 with Graves' hyperthyroidism. The chain recombines TRBV28 with TRBJ1-2; TRBD1 agrees at 11 bases. The sample comprised blood. CDR3 bases: TGTGCCAGCAGCCCTACCGGGACAGGGGGAGAGGGGTATGGCTACACCTTC. Its translation is CASSPTGTGGEGYGYTF.